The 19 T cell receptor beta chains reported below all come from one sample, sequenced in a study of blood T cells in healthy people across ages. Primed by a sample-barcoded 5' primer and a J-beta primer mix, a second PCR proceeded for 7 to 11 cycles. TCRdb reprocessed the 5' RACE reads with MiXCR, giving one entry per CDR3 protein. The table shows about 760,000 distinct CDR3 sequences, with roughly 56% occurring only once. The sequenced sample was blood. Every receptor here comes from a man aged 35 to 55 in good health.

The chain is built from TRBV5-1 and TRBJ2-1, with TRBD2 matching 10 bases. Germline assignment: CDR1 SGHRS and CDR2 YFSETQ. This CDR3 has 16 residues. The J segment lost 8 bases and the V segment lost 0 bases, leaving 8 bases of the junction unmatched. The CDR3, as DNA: TGCGCCAGCAGCTTGGTATCTAGCGGGAGTCCCTATGAGCAGTTCTTC. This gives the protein CASSLVSSGSPYEQFF. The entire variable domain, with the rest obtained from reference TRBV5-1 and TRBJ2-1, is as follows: KAGVTQTPRYLIKTRGQQVTLSCSPISGHRSVSWYQQTPGQGLQFLFEYFSETQRNKGNFPGRFSGRQFSNSRSEMNVSTLELGDSALYLCASSLVSSGSPYEQFFGPGTRLTVL.

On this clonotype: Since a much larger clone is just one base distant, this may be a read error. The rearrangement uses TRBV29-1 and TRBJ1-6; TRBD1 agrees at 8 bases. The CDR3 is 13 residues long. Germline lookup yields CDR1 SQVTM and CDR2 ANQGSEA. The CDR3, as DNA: TGCAGCGTTGGACAGGGGTTCGGTTCACCCCCCCACTTT. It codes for CSVGQGFGSPPHF. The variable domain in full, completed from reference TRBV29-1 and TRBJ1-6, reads SAVISQKPSRDICQRGTSLTIQCQVDSQVTMMFWYRQQPGQSLTLIATANQGSEATYESGFVIDKFPISRPNLTFSTLTVSNMSPEDSSIYLCSVGQGFGSPPHFGNGTRLTVT.

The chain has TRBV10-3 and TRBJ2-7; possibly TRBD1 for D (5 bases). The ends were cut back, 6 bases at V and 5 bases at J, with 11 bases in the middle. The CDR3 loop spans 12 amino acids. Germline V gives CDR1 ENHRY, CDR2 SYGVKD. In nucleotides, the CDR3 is TGTGCCATCAGGAAGACAGTCCACGAGCAGTACTTC. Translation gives CAIRKTVHEQYF.

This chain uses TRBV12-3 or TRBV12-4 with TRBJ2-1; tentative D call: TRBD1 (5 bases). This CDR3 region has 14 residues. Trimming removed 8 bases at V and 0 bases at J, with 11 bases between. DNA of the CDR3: TGTGCCAGCGGGCGACAGAACTCCTACAATGAGCAGTTCTTC. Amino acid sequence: CASGRQNSYNEQFF.

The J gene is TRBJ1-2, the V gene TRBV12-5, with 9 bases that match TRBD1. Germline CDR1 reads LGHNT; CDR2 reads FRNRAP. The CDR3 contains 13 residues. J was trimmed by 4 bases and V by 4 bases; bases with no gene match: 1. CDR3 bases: TGTGCTAGTGGTTCGGACAGGGGCTATGGCTACACCTTC. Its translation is CASGSDRGYGYTF.

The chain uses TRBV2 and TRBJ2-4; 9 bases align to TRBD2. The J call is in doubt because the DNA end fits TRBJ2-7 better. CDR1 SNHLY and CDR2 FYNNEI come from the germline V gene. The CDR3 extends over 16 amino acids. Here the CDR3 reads CASSDPSGGISYEQYF. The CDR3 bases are TGTGCCAGCAGTGACCCCAGCGGGGGGATCTCCTACGAGCAGTACTTC.

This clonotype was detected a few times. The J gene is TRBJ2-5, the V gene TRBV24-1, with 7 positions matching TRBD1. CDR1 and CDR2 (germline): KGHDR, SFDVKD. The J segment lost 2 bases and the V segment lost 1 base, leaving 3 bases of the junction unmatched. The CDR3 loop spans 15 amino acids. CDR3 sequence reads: CATSDFRGQQETQYF. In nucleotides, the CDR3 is TGTGCCACCAGTGATTTCAGGGGACAGCAAGAGACCCAGTACTTC.

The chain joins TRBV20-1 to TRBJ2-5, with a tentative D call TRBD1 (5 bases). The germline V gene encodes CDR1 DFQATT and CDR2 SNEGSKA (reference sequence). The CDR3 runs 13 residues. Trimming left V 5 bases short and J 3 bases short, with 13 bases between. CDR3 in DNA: TGCAGTGCTGCTAGGGGTGGAGAAGAGACCCAGTACTTC. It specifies CSAARGGEETQYF.

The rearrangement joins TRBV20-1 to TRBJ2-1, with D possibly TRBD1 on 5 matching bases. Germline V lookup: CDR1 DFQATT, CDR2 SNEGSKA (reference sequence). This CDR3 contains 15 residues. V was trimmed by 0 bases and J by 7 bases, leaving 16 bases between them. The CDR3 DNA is TGCAGTGCTAGAGAGCGGACCCCTAACAGGAATGAGCAGTTCTTC. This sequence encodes CSARERTPNRNEQFF.

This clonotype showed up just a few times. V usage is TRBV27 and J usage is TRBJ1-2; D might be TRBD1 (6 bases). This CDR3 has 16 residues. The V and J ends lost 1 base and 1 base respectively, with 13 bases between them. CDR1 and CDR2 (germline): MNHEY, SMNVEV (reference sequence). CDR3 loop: CASSLFVGQNNYGYTF. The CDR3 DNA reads TGTGCCAGCAGTTTATTCGTAGGACAGAATAACTATGGCTACACCTTC.

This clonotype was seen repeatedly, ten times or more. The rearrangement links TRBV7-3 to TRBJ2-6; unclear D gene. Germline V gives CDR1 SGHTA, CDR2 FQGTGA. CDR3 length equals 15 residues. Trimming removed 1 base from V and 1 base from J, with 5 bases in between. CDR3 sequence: CASSLIASGANVLTF. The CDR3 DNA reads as TGTGCCAGCAGCTTAATAGCATCTGGGGCCAACGTCCTGACTTTC.

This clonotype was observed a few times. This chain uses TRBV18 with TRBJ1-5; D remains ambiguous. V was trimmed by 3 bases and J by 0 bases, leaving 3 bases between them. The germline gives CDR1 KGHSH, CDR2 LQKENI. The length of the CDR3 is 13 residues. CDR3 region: CASSPDSNQPQHF. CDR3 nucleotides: TGTGCCAGCTCACCGGATAGCAATCAGCCCCAGCATTTT.

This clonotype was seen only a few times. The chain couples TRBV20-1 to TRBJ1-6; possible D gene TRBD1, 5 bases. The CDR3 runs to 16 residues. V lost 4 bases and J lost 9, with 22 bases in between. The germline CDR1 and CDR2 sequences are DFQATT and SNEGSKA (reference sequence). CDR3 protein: CSAKVPRGSVRSPLHF. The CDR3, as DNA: TGCAGTGCTAAGGTCCCAAGGGGTTCGGTTCGTTCACCCCTCCACTTT.

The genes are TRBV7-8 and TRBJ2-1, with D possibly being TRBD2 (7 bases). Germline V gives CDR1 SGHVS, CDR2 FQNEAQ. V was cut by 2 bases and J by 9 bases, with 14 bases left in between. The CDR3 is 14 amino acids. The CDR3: CASSLLGGGREQFF. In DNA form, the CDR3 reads TGTGCCAGCAGCTTATTAGGGGGGGGACGTGAGCAGTTCTTC.

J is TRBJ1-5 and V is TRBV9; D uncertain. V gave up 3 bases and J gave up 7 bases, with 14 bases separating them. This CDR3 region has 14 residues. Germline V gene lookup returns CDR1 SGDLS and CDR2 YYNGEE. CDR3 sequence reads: CASSGDGANQPQHF. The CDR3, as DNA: TGTGCCAGCAGCGGAGACGGAGCCAACCAGCCCCAGCATTTT.

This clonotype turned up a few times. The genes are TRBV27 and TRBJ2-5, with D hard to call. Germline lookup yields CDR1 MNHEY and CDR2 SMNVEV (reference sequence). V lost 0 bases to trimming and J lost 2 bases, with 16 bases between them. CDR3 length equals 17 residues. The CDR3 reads CASSLSSTRRIQETQYF. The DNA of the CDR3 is TGTGCCAGCAGTTTATCGAGCACCCGACGGATACAAGAGACCCAGTACTTC.

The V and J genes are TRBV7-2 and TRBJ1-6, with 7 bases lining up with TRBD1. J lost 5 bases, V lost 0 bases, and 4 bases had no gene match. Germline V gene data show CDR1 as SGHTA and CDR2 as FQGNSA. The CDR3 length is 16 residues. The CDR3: CASSLARGANNSPLHF. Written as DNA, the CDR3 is TGTGCCAGCAGCTTAGCCAGGGGGGCAAATAATTCACCCCTCCACTTT.

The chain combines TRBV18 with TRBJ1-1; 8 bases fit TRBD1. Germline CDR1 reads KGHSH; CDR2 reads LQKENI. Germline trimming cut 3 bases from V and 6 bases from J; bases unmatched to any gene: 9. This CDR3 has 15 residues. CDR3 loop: CASSPPTGVVSEAFF. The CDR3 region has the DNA TGTGCCAGCTCACCTCCGACAGGGGTAGTCTCTGAAGCTTTCTTT. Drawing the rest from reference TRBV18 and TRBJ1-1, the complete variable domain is NAGVMQNPRHLVRRRGQEARLRCSPMKGHSHVYWYRQLPEEGLKFMVYLQKENIIDESGMPKERFSAEFPKEGPSILRIQQVVRGDSAAYFCASSPPTGVVSEAFFGQGTRLTVV.

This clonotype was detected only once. This chain's CDR3 is CSATTQGSNTEAFF. CDR3 DNA sequence: TGCAGTGCCACGACCCAGGGGTCGAACACTGAAGCTTTCTTT. The rearrangement joins TRBV20-1 to TRBJ1-1; maybe TRBD1 (6 bases). The CDR3 has 14 residues. V was trimmed by 6 bases and J by 1 base, leaving 15 bases between them. CDR1 and CDR2 (germline): DFQATT, SNEGSKA (reference sequence).